The 17 T cell receptor beta chains presented below share a single source sample, sequenced in a study of Graves' ophthalmopathy and Graves' hyperthyroidism. As the template, RNA transcripts were used to amplify TCR beta CDR3 regions. The first-round RT-PCR employed HTBI primers together with the Qiagen OneStep RT-PCR kit. A multiplex PCR was then performed as the second round. TCRdb passed the multiplex PCR reads through MiXCR, listing each CDR3 protein once. Among 200,000 to 300,000 distinct CDR3 sequences listed, around 42% were seen once. The specimen sequenced was peripheral blood. Source of these receptors: an adult man with Graves' ophthalmopathy.

J is TRBJ2-2 and V is TRBV7-8, with 8 positions matching TRBD1. Trimming at V came to 1 base and at J to 5 bases, leaving 6 bases not matched to a gene. Per the germline V gene, CDR1 is SGHVS and CDR2 is FQNEAQ. The CDR3 loop spans 16 amino acids. CDR3 protein: CASSLGQGLGTGELFF. CDR3 sequence (DNA): TGTGCCAGCAGCTTAGGACAGGGGTTGGGGACCGGGGAGCTGTTTTTT.

The V gene is TRBV28, the J gene TRBJ1-2; D possibly corresponds to TRBD1 (6 bases). CDR3 size: 15 residues. The V end lost 6 bases, the J end lost 8 bases, and 22 bases lay between the germline ends. CDR1 MDHEN and CDR2 SYDVKM come from the germline V gene. CDR3 loop: CASSQTGTRAVGYTF. As DNA, the CDR3 is TGTGCCAGCAGCCAGACCGGGACACGGGCGGTCGGCTACACCTTC.

This clonotype was counted many times. V and J are TRBV10-3 and TRBJ1-5, with D perhaps matching TRBD1 (6 bases). The V gene's germline CDR1 is ENHRY and CDR2 SYGVKD. The V gene lost 6 bases and the J gene lost 4 bases, with 10 bases spanning the gap. This CDR3 has 13 residues. The CDR3 sequence: CAIRGGLNQPQHF. Written as DNA, the CDR3 is TGTGCCATCAGGGGGGGCCTGAATCAGCCCCAGCATTTT.

This chain links TRBV10-3 with TRBJ2-7; D not certain. Trimming took off 4 bases at V and 3 bases at J, with 13 bases between the two ends. The germline V gene has CDR1 ENHRY and CDR2 SYGVKD. This CDR3 has 14 residues. The CDR3 DNA sequence: TGTGCCATCAGTGGGTCCCAGGTCAACTACGAGCAGTACTTC. Residues: CAISGSQVNYEQYF.

The chain couples TRBV9 to TRBJ2-7; 10 bases fit TRBD2. The J call is in doubt because the DNA end fits TRBJ2-1 better. There are 16 residues in the CDR3. Germline assignment: CDR1 SGDLS and CDR2 YYNGEE. The CDR3 sequence is CASSTQSGRGVLEQFF. In DNA form, the CDR3 reads TGTGCCAGCAGCACTCAGAGCGGGAGGGGGGTCCTTGAGCAGTTCTTC.

The J gene is TRBJ2-7, the V gene TRBV24-1; 7 nucleotides line up with TRBD1. This CDR3 region has 17 residues. The trim removed 4 bases at V and 0 bases at J, leaving 11 bases unmatched. From germline, CDR1 is KGHDR and CDR2 SFDVKD. CDR3 sequence reads: CATSETTGRGASYEQYF. The CDR3 DNA reads as TGTGCCACCAGTGAAACGACAGGGAGAGGGGCCTCCTACGAGCAGTACTTC.

This clonotype was found once. This chain joins TRBV5-6 and TRBJ1-1; maybe TRBD1 (6 bases). The V end was cut by 5 bases, the J end by 0 bases, with 11 bases between. The CDR3 has 14 residues. Germline assignment: CDR1 SGHDT and CDR2 YYEEEE. CDR3 protein: CASSRTAVNTEAFF. CDR3 nucleotide sequence: TGTGCCAGCAGTCGGACAGCTGTGAACACTGAAGCTTTCTTT. The full variable domain, with the rest looked up from reference TRBV5-6 and TRBJ1-1, is DAGVTQSPTHLIKTRGQQVTLRCSPKSGHDTVSWYQQALGQGPQFIFQYYEEEERQRGNFPDRFSGHQFPNYSSELNVNALLLGDSALYLCASSRTAVNTEAFFGQGTRLTVV.

This clonotype was seen only a few times. The CDR3 nucleotides read TGTGCCAGCAGCTTGACCAGGGGCGAGACCCAGTACTTC. Translation gives CASSLTRGETQYF. This chain joins TRBV7-9 and TRBJ2-5; D is possibly TRBD1 (6 bases). The CDR3 totals 13 residues. CDR1 is SEHNR and CDR2 is FQNEAQ in the germline V gene (reference sequence). Trimming removed 3 bases at V and 5 bases at J, with 10 bases between.

This clonotype was counted between two and nine times. Here the CDR3 DNA reads TGTGCCAGCAGTGGACAGGGGCAGTCTGGGGCCAACGTCCTGACTTTC. Its protein is CASSGQGQSGANVLTF. The V call is TRBV5-8, the J call TRBJ2-6; 9 positions agree with TRBD1. The germline V gene has CDR1 SGHTS and CDR2 YDEGEE. J gave up 1 base and V 5 bases, and 4 bases lay outside the gene matches. There are 16 residues in the CDR3.

This chain uses TRBV19 with TRBJ2-2, with D possibly matching TRBD2 (6 bases). Germline V gene lookup returns CDR1 LNHDA and CDR2 SQIVND (reference sequence). The CDR3 length is 15 residues. Trimming took off 2 bases at V and 2 bases at J, with 9 bases between the two ends. CDR3 DNA: TGTGCCAGTAGTATAACGGGGGTAAACACCGGGGAGCTGTTTTTT. This sequence encodes CASSITGVNTGELFF.

In this sample, this clonotype turned up a few times. The rearrangement links TRBV7-9 to TRBJ2-5, with D perhaps matching TRBD1 (6 bases). With 5 bases removed from V and 2 bases from J, the gap between germline ends came to 18 bases. This CDR3 contains 16 residues. Germline V gene lookup returns CDR1 SEHNR and CDR2 FQNEAQ (reference sequence). CDR3 in DNA: TGTGCCAGCAGCCACTTCGGGACAAGTAAACAAGAGACCCAGTACTTC. Its translation: CASSHFGTSKQETQYF.

The V gene is TRBV9, the J gene TRBJ1-4, with TRBD1 as a possible D gene (5 bases). The CDR3 has 14 residues. The V and J ends lost 4 bases and 8 bases respectively, with 15 bases between them. The germline CDR1 and CDR2 sequences are SGDLS and YYNGEE. The CDR3 sequence is CASSLGDGREKLFF. In DNA, the CDR3 is TGTGCCAGCAGCCTAGGGGACGGCAGGGAAAAACTGTTTTTT.

The J gene is TRBJ2-7, the V gene TRBV11-2, with 7 bases lining up with TRBD2. Germline V gene data show CDR1 as SGHAT and CDR2 as FQNNGV. This CDR3 comprises 15 residues. With V trimmed by 7 bases and J by 4 bases, 13 bases remained unmatched. The CDR3: CASTQVGRGTYEQYF. The CDR3 region has the DNA TGTGCCAGCACCCAAGTAGGGAGGGGAACTTACGAGCAGTACTTC.

As concerns this clonotype: A read error may be the cause here, since a much bigger clone is one base away. This chain uses TRBV20-1 with TRBJ2-7; TRBD2 matches 16 bases. CDR3 length: 16 amino acids. Germline CDR1 and CDR2: DFQATT and SNEGSKA (reference sequence). CDR3 sequence: CNARGTSGRVLDEQYF. The CDR3 coding sequence is TGCAATGCCCGGGGGACTAGCGGGAGGGTGCTGGACGAGCAGTACTTC.

The chain employs TRBV7-3 and TRBJ2-2; unclear D gene. The V gene lost 5 bases and the J gene lost 6 bases, with 10 bases spanning the gap. The CDR3 extends over 13 amino acids. CDR1 and CDR2 from the germline V gene are SGHTA and FQGTGA. CDR3 amino acids: CASSVLYSGELFF. The CDR3 region has the DNA TGTGCCAGCAGCGTTTTATACTCCGGGGAGCTGTTTTTT.

This clonotype has just a few counts. The rearrangement links TRBV4-2 to TRBJ2-6; D is perhaps TRBD2 (5 bases). Germline lookup yields CDR1 LGHNA and CDR2 YNFKEQ. This CDR3 region has 17 residues. V was shortened by 1 base and J by 0 bases, with 10 bases between the two germline ends. CDR3 residues: CASSQGRGHSGANVLTF. The CDR3 DNA follows: TGTGCCAGCAGCCAAGGGAGAGGGCACTCTGGGGCCAACGTCCTGACTTTC.

The rearrangement uses TRBV11-2 and TRBJ2-2; TRBD2 aligns across 12 bases. With 5 bases clipped from V and 4 bases from J, the junction kept 11 bases outside the gene matches. This CDR3 comprises 18 residues. Germline loops: CDR1 SGHAT, CDR2 FQNNGV. In nucleotides, the CDR3 is TGTGCCAGCAGCGGCGGAGCTAGCGGGAGGGCTAGCACCGGGGAGCTGTTTTTT. This sequence encodes CASSGGASGRASTGELFF.